Shown below are 18 T cell receptor beta chains from a single sample sequenced in a study of blood T cells in healthy people across ages. The second PCR ran about 6 to 12 cycles with a sample-barcoded 5' primer and J-beta primers. TCRdb passed the 5' RACE reads through MiXCR, listing each CDR3 protein once. Seen here are hundreds of thousands of distinct CDR3 sequences, roughly two fifths observed once, and the top ten hold around 30%. The sample taken for sequencing was blood. The receptors come from an elderly man in good health.

DNA of the CDR3: TGTGCCAGCAGCTTTGGACTAGCAGACACAGATACGCAGTATTTT. Translation: CASSFGLADTDTQYF. This chain uses TRBV11-2 with TRBJ2-3; 8 bases are a match to TRBD2. Trimming took 3 bases from V and 2 from J; bases not matched to a gene: 4. CDR1 SGHAT and CDR2 FQNNGV come from the germline V gene. This CDR3 comprises 15 residues.

This clonotype was counted a few times. V is TRBV6-5 and J is TRBJ2-7; D is unresolved. This CDR3 contains 15 residues. From germline, CDR1 is MNHEY and CDR2 SVGAGI. Trimming shortened V by 0 bases and J by 2 bases, and 11 bases separated the two germline ends. DNA for the CDR3: TGTGCCAGCAGTTACTCGTTTGGACCAGCCTACGAGCAGTACTTC. Translated, it gives CASSYSFGPAYEQYF.

This chain connects TRBV28 to TRBJ2-6; D gene ambiguous. V was trimmed by 6 bases and J by 2 bases, leaving 8 bases between them. The CDR3 covers 14 residues. CDR1 and CDR2 (germline): MDHEN, SYDVKM. The CDR3 spells CASRTSPGANVLTF. The CDR3 DNA reads as TGTGCCAGCAGAACGAGCCCTGGGGCCAACGTCCTGACTTTC. The entire variable domain, with the rest obtained from reference TRBV28 and TRBJ2-6, is as follows: DVKVTQSSRYLVKRTGEKVFLECVQDMDHENMFWYRQDPGLGLRLIYFSYDVKMKEKGDIPEGYSVSREKKERFSLILESASTNQTSMYLCASRTSPGANVLTFGAGSRLTVL.

This rearrangement joins TRBV21-1 to TRBJ2-3; TRBD2, as called in the table, went unchecked against the DNA. TRBV21-1 corresponds to a pseudogene. The length of the CDR3 is 15 residues. In DNA form, the CDR3 reads TGTGCCAGCAGCGGCCGGACTGACTACACAGATACGCAGTATTTT. Translated, it gives CASSGRTDYTDTQYF.

About this clonotype: One junction end does not reproduce the germline sequence, and a read error may be involved. The chain combines TRBV7-3 with TRBJ2-2, with a possible D match to TRBD1 (5 bases). The CDR3 length is 15 residues. Germline V gives CDR1 SGHTA, CDR2 FQGTGA. CDR3: CASARGGVNTVELFF. The CDR3 region has the DNA TGTGCCAGCGCAAGGGGCGGAGTGAACACCGTGGAGCTGTTTTTT.

This clonotype occurred a few times. The chain combines TRBV27 with TRBJ2-7, with D unclear. Germline V gene sequence: CDR1 MNHEY, CDR2 SMNVEV (reference sequence). The CDR3 consists of 12 residues. Trimming cost V 4 bases and J 5 bases, with 9 bases left between them. The CDR3 region has the DNA TGTGCCAGCAGTTCACCATACGACGAGCAGTACTTC. It encodes CASSSPYDEQYF.

The chain is built from TRBV25-1 and TRBJ1-5; a weak D match, TRBD1 (5 bases). Germline V gives CDR1 MGHDK, CDR2 SYGVNS. This CDR3 contains 13 residues. Trimming cost V 2 bases and J 4 bases, with 6 bases left between them. CDR3 in DNA: TGTGCCAGCAGTGAAACAGGTAATCAGCCCCAGCATTTT. This codes for CASSETGNQPQHF.

This clonotype showed up just a few times. The chain is built from TRBV7-9 and TRBJ1-6; D is uncertain. V lost 1 base and J lost 9, with 19 bases in between. Germline V CDR1 and CDR2: SEHNR, FQNEAQ (reference sequence). The CDR3 has 17 amino acids. The CDR3 DNA reads as TGTGCCAGCAGCTTAGGTGCCAGGAGGGCCTGGGGTTCACCCCTCCACTTT. Protein sequence: CASSLGARRAWGSPLHF.

As concerns this clonotype: A read error may account for a junction end that differs from germline. The chain is built from TRBV29-1 and TRBJ2-2, with D possibly being TRBD1 or TRBD2 (5 bases each). This CDR3 has 16 amino acids. CDR1 is SQVTM, CDR2 ANQGSEA, per germline. The CDR3 region is CGVERGAGQNTGELFF. For the CDR3, the DNA is TGCGGCGTTGAGAGGGGTGCAGGGCAGAACACCGGGGAGCTGTTTTTT.

This clonotype was seen a few times. V is TRBV7-9 and J is TRBJ2-7; D is unresolved. Germline loops: CDR1 SEHNR, CDR2 FQNEAQ (reference sequence). Trimming left V 1 base short and J 2 bases short, with 15 bases between. The CDR3 length is 16 residues. The CDR3 DNA follows: TGTGCCAGCAGCTTAGACCTATTCACTAAGACCTACGAGCAGTACTTC. Protein sequence: CASSLDLFTKTYEQYF.

The rearrangement uses TRBV20-1 and TRBJ1-1; D ambiguous. Looked up from germline, CDR1 is DFQATT and CDR2 is SNEGSKA (reference sequence). The CDR3 is 15 amino acids. Trimming removed 0 bases at V and 5 bases at J, with 16 bases between. The CDR3 region is CSARDLKWVGTEAFF. The CDR3 DNA follows: TGCAGTGCTAGAGATCTTAAATGGGTTGGGACTGAAGCTTTCTTT.

The chain joins TRBV30 to TRBJ2-7; D might be TRBD1 (5 bases). Germline V gene lookup returns CDR1 GTSNPN and CDR2 SVGIG (reference sequence). The length of the CDR3 is 12 residues. Trimming took 8 bases from V and 7 from J, leaving 18 bases between them. The CDR3 bases are TGTGCCGCCTCAGGGATTCGCAATGAGCAGTACTTC. It codes for CAASGIRNEQYF.

The gene calls are TRBV20-1 and TRBJ2-7, with no clear D. The ends were cut back, 7 bases at V and 3 bases at J, with 10 bases in the middle. Germline V gives CDR1 DFQATT, CDR2 SNEGSKA (reference sequence). The length of the CDR3 is 11 residues. CDR3 in DNA: TGCAGTGTAAAAGAATACTACGAGCAGTACTTC. Protein: CSVKEYYEQYF.

The rearrangement joins TRBV20-1 to TRBJ2-5, with D uncertain. CDR1 is DFQATT, CDR2 SNEGSKA, per germline (reference sequence). The CDR3 extends over 14 amino acids. Deletions cut 0 bases from V and 4 bases from J, with 12 bases between. The CDR3 DNA reads TGCAGTGCTAGAGATTGGAAGGCTGTAGAGACCCAGTACTTC. Amino acids: CSARDWKAVETQYF.

There are a few counts of this clonotype. This chain links TRBV12-3 or TRBV12-4 with TRBJ2-5; possibly TRBD1 or TRBD2 for D (5 bases each). This CDR3 has 15 residues. V was shortened by 6 bases and J by 4 bases, with 18 bases between the two germline ends. CDR3 residues: CASSGGGTAGETQYF. The CDR3 DNA reads TGTGCCAGCAGCGGTGGGGGAACGGCTGGAGAGACCCAGTACTTC.

This clonotype was observed a handful of times. V usage is TRBV2 and J usage is TRBJ2-5, with D possibly TRBD2 on 5 matching bases. Germline V CDR1 and CDR2: SNHLY, FYNNEI. CDR3 length: 15 amino acids. V was shortened by 1 base and J by 5 bases, with 14 bases between the two germline ends. The CDR3 region has the DNA TGTGCCAGCAGTGAAGTGCCACAAGGAGGCGAGACCCAGTACTTC. Translated: CASSEVPQGGETQYF.

The chain joins TRBV20-1 to TRBJ2-3; D perhaps matches TRBD2 (5 bases). Germline values: CDR1 DFQATT, CDR2 SNEGSKA (reference sequence). V lost 5 bases and J 14 bases, leaving 17 bases between the germline ends. The length of the CDR3 is 11 residues. The chain's CDR3 is CSALRTGNWYF. The CDR3 DNA sequence: TGCAGTGCTCTTCGGACGGGAAATTGGTATTTT.

This clonotype was seen a single time. A much bigger clone sits one base away, suggesting this may be a read error. V gene TRBV20-1 combines with J gene TRBJ2-1; 8 bases match TRBD2. CDR3 size: 13 residues. Per the germline V gene, CDR1 is DFQATT and CDR2 is SNEGSKA (reference sequence). The V and J ends lost 6 bases and 13 bases, in that order; junction bases with no gene match: 14. CDR3 DNA: TGCAGTGCCCCCACATCCGGGAGGGAGACCCAGTTCTTC. Protein sequence: CSAPTSGRETQFF.